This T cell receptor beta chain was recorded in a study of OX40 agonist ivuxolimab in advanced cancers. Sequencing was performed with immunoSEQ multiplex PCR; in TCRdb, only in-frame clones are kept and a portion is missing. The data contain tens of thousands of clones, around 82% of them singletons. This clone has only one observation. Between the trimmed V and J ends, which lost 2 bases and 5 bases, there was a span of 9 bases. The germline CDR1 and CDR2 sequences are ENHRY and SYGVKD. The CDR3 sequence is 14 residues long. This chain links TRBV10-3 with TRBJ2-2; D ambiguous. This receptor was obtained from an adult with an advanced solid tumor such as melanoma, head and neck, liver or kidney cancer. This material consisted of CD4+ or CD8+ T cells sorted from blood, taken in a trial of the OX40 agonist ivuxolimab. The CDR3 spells CAISENPDTGELFF. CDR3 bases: TGTGCCATCAGTGAGAATCCGGATACCGGGGAGCTGTTTTTT.